This T cell receptor (beta chain) was recovered during a study of blood T cell repertoires in COVID-19. Across the study: Researchers got acute and convalescent COVID-19 samples from the United States, Italy and Spain.

Using immunoSEQ multiplex PCR, the repertoire was profiled, and TCRdb retains in-frame clones only, with some absent. The table shows a few hundred thousand clones, with less than 85% occurring only once. CDR3 length: 14 amino acids. Germline V lookup: CDR1 DFQATT, CDR2 SNEGSKA (reference sequence). Trimming left V 3 bases short and J 4 bases short, with 15 bases between. V is TRBV20-1 and J is TRBJ1-2; the D gene is possibly TRBD1 (5 bases). This TCR derives from a young woman with acute or convalescent COVID-19. The sequenced material came from peripheral blood. The CDR3 sequence is CSASRAGSLYGYTF. CDR3 nucleotide sequence: TGCAGTGCTAGTCGGGCAGGGTCTCTCTATGGCTACACCTTC.